One and the same sample provided the 30 T cell receptor beta chains below, sequenced in a study of T cell responses to AZD1222 COVID-19 vaccine. Libraries were prepared by immunoSEQ multiplex PCR; TCRdb keeps only in-frame clonotypes and omits some of them. The sample carries 150,000 or so clones, about 90% recorded once. The sample in question was peripheral blood, obtained on day 0 of AZD1222 vaccination. The receptor set was obtained from an adult in good health.

This clone has just a few counts. The CDR3 here is CASSSGGVAGGRETQYF. The CDR3 DNA is TGTGCCAGCAGCTCGGGAGGAGTAGCGGGGGGGCGAGAGACCCAGTACTTC. The J gene is TRBJ2-5, the V gene TRBV5-5; 11 bases line up with TRBD2. There are 17 residues in the CDR3. Germline values: CDR1 SGHKS, CDR2 YYEKEE (reference sequence). After removal of 3 bases from V and 4 bases from J, the junction contained 11 bases not matched to a gene.

The V call is TRBV6-5, the J call TRBJ1-6, with 7 bases lining up with TRBD1. Germline lookup yields CDR1 MNHEY and CDR2 SVGAGI. The CDR3 consists of 15 residues. V shed 0 bases, J shed 7 bases, and the junction held 3 bases outside the gene matches. The CDR3 sequence is CASSYSSGGNSPLHF. CDR3 bases: TGTGCCAGCAGTTACTCGTCAGGGGGAAATTCACCCCTCCACTTT.

The J gene is TRBJ2-3, the V gene TRBV9, with 8 bases matching TRBD1. V was clipped by 3 bases and J by 2 bases; unmatched bases: 8. Germline V gene sequence: CDR1 SGDLS, CDR2 YYNGEE. The CDR3 has 16 residues. This chain's CDR3 is CASSARDRGSTDTQYF. The CDR3 DNA sequence: TGTGCCAGCAGCGCCCGAGACAGGGGATCCACAGATACGCAGTATTTT.

J is TRBJ2-7 and V is TRBV27, with D maybe TRBD2 (6 bases). Deletions cut 6 bases from V and 2 bases from J, with 8 bases between. Germline V gene lookup returns CDR1 MNHEY and CDR2 SMNVEV (reference sequence). The CDR3 covers 12 residues. CDR3 DNA sequence: TGTGCCAGCAGAGGAGGGCCCTACGAGCAGTACTTC. It specifies CASRGGPYEQYF.

This clone was seen only a few times. This chain connects TRBV9 to TRBJ1-1; D call uncertain. This CDR3 is 12 amino acids long. V lost 0 bases and J 2 bases, leaving 2 bases between the germline ends. The V gene's germline CDR1 is SGDLS and CDR2 YYNGEE. CDR3: CASSVVNTEAFF. CDR3 nucleotides: TGTGCCAGCAGCGTAGTAAACACTGAAGCTTTCTTT. Using reference TRBV9 and TRBJ1-1 for the parts outside the CDR3, the full variable domain is DSGVTQTPKHLITATGQRVTLRCSPRSGDLSVYWYQQSLDQGLQFLIQYYNGEERAKGNILERFSAQQFPDLHSELNLSSLELGDSALYFCASSVVNTEAFFGQGTRLTVV.

The V gene is TRBV11-3, the J gene TRBJ2-1; maybe TRBD1 (5 bases). The CDR3 contains 13 residues. Trimming left V 1 base short and J 8 bases short, with 9 bases between. Germline CDR1 SGHNT, CDR2 YENEEA. The CDR3 protein is CASSLAVGHEQFF. The CDR3 coding sequence is TGTGCCAGCAGCTTAGCCGTGGGGCATGAGCAGTTCTTC. The whole variable domain, filled in from reference TRBV11-3 and TRBJ2-1, reads EAGVVQSPRYKIIEKKQPVAFWCNPISGHNTLYWYLQNLGQGPELLIRYENEEAVDDSQLPKDRFSAERLKGVDSTLKIQPAELGDSAVYLCASSLAVGHEQFFGPGTRLTVL.

This clone was observed once. The V and J genes are TRBV11-2 and TRBJ1-2; unclear D gene. Trimming removed 1 base at V and 4 bases at J, with 16 bases between. Germline assignment: CDR1 SGHAT and CDR2 FQNNGV. CDR3 length: 16 residues. This CDR3 is CASSLALLGKTYGYTF. As DNA, the CDR3 is TGTGCCAGCAGCTTAGCTCTCTTGGGCAAGACCTATGGCTACACCTTC. The variable domain in full, with the rest retrieved from reference TRBV11-2 and TRBJ1-2, is EAGVAQSPRYKIIEKRQSVAFWCNPISGHATLYWYQQILGQGPKLLIQFQNNGVVDDSQLPKDRFSAERLKGVDSTLKIQPAKLEDSAVYLCASSLALLGKTYGYTFGSGTRLTVV.

This clone was counted between two and nine times. This rearrangement joins TRBV6-2 or TRBV6-3 to TRBJ2-7; no clear D. V dropped 2 bases and J dropped 3 bases, with 11 bases sitting between them. The germline V gene has CDR1 MNHEY and CDR2 SVGEGT. This CDR3 has 14 amino acids. The chain's CDR3 is CASSYTGGHYEQYF. DNA of the CDR3: TGTGCCAGCAGTTACACGGGCGGCCACTACGAGCAGTACTTC.

This clone was seen once. The rearrangement uses TRBV7-2 and TRBJ1-4; D is undetermined. V was clipped by 5 bases and J by 0 bases, with 16 bases between them. CDR1 and CDR2 from the germline V gene are SGHTA and FQGNSA. The CDR3 consists of 17 residues. In DNA form, the CDR3 reads TGTGCCAGCAGCCTCCTCTTTTACGGTTCAACTAATGAAAAACTGTTTTTT. Encoded protein: CASSLLFYGSTNEKLFF.

The chain has TRBV4-2 and TRBJ2-3; 15 bases are a match to TRBD2. This CDR3 has 18 residues. V shed 4 bases and J 1 base; nucleotides not matched to a gene: 6. Germline V lookup: CDR1 LGHNA, CDR2 YNFKEQ. The CDR3 DNA reads TGTGCCAGCAGCCTCCTTGGACTAGCGGGAGGGGGCACAGATACGCAGTATTTT. Residues: CASSLLGLAGGGTDTQYF.

This chain joins TRBV19 and TRBJ2-3; tentatively, D is TRBD1 (5 bases). The CDR3 length is 12 residues. The germline V gene has CDR1 LNHDA and CDR2 SQIVND (reference sequence). Trimming shortened V by 6 bases and J by 6 bases, and 10 bases separated the two germline ends. CDR3 coding DNA: TGTGCCAGTAGGGACAAAGGGGATACGCAGTATTTT. Protein product: CASRDKGDTQYF.

V and J are TRBV7-3 and TRBJ2-7, with TRBD2 as a possible D gene (6 bases). CDR1 and CDR2 from the germline V gene are SGHTA and FQGTGA. V gave up 2 bases and J gave up 4 bases, with 15 bases separating them. This CDR3 region has 15 residues. CDR3 sequence: CASSLFGGVAYEQYF. In DNA form, the CDR3 reads TGTGCCAGCAGCTTATTCGGGGGAGTCGCGTACGAGCAGTACTTC.

This chain uses TRBV29-1 with TRBJ2-3; 7 nucleotides agree with TRBD1. J gave up 5 bases and V 4 bases, and 9 bases lay outside the gene matches. The CDR3 totals 14 residues. Germline CDR1 reads SQVTM; CDR2 reads ANQGSEA. The chain's CDR3 is CSVVVQGVKDTQYF. The CDR3 DNA reads TGCAGCGTTGTGGTCCAGGGGGTCAAAGATACGCAGTATTTT.

This clone was picked up one time. The J gene is TRBJ2-1, the V gene TRBV10-3; D is tentatively TRBD1 or TRBD2 (5 bases each). This CDR3 comprises 13 residues. Germline CDR1 reads ENHRY; CDR2 reads SYGVKD. The V end was cut by 0 bases, the J end by 8 bases, with 8 bases between. CDR3 DNA sequence: TGTGCCATCAGTGAGTCGAGGGGCCATGAGCAGTTCTTC. Protein: CAISESRGHEQFF.

As for this clone: At one end, the junction sequence differs from germline, possibly due to a read error. The chain carries TRBV5-1 and TRBJ2-3, with TRBD2 matching over 15 bases. CDR1 is SGHRS, CDR2 YFSETQ, per germline. The CDR3 consists of 20 residues. CDR3 coding DNA: TGCGCCAACAGCTTGCCACGGACTAGCGGGGGGGCAGGAGCGGCAGATACGCAGTATTTT. It encodes CANSLPRTSGGAGAADTQYF.

The rearrangement links TRBV7-9 to TRBJ2-2; D ambiguous. V was clipped by 4 bases and J by 6 bases, with 6 bases between them. The CDR3 consists of 12 residues. Germline CDR1 and CDR2: SEHNR and FQNEAQ (reference sequence). CDR3: CASSSTSGELFF. CDR3 sequence (DNA): TGTGCCAGCAGCTCCACCTCCGGGGAGCTGTTTTTT.

This sequence joins TRBV4-3 and TRBJ2-7; TRBD2 aligns across 9 bases. Per the germline V gene, CDR1 is LGHNA and CDR2 is YSLEER. Unmatched junction bases numbered 17, after V lost 1 base and J lost 4 bases. There are 19 residues in the CDR3. The DNA of the CDR3 is TGCGCCAGCAGCCAAGTTGTGGCAGGCGGACTAGCGCGCCGTTACGAGCAGTACTTC. As protein: CASSQVVAGGLARRYEQYF.

The chain has TRBV5-1 and TRBJ2-2; 9 bases match TRBD1. Germline lookup yields CDR1 SGHRS and CDR2 YFSETQ. The CDR3 length is 15 residues. V dropped 4 bases and J dropped 1; count of bases not matched to a gene: 2. CDR3 sequence (DNA): TGCGCCAGCAGCGAGGGACAGGGGAACACCGGGGAGCTGTTTTTT. Translation: CASSEGQGNTGELFF.

V usage is TRBV5-1 and J usage is TRBJ1-2; D uncertain. Trimming stripped 0 bases from V and 7 bases from J, with 10 bases between. CDR3 length equals 13 residues. Germline loops: CDR1 SGHRS, CDR2 YFSETQ. CDR3 nucleotide sequence: TGCGCCAGCAGCTTGGCGTCCGATTTTGGCTACACCTTC. Translating gives CASSLASDFGYTF.

The chain carries TRBV7-9 and TRBJ2-7; D may be TRBD1 (6 bases). Germline V gives CDR1 SEHNR, CDR2 FQNEAQ (reference sequence). This CDR3 spans 15 amino acids. The V and J ends lost 6 bases and 4 bases respectively, with 19 bases between them. For the CDR3, the DNA is TGTGCCAGCAGTCCAGGGGTAAGCGCCCCGTACGAGCAGTACTTC. Its translation is CASSPGVSAPYEQYF.

V and J are TRBV11-3 and TRBJ2-7; TRBD1 agrees at 8 bases. CDR3 length: 12 residues. The germline V gene has CDR1 SGHNT and CDR2 YENEEA. The V segment lost 5 bases and the J segment 6 bases; nucleotides outside the gene matches: 3. The DNA of the CDR3 is TGTGCCAGCAGCCCGGGGACAGGCGAGCAGTACTTC. Its protein product is CASSPGTGEQYF.

The J gene is TRBJ2-7, the V gene TRBV7-9; D is tentatively TRBD1 or TRBD2 (5 bases each). Trimming took off 5 bases at V and 4 bases at J, with 15 bases between the two ends. The CDR3 covers 14 residues. CDR1 and CDR2 (germline): SEHNR, FQNEAQ (reference sequence). The CDR3 nucleotides read TGTGCCAGCAGCGGTAGAGGGGACGGGTACGAGCAGTACTTC. It encodes CASSGRGDGYEQYF.

The chain uses TRBV28 and TRBJ1-2, with 8 bases fitting TRBD1. V dropped 7 bases and J dropped 4; count of bases not matched to a gene: 8. Germline values: CDR1 MDHEN, CDR2 SYDVKM. CDR3 length: 14 residues. The CDR3 DNA sequence: TGTGCCAGCACTCTAGGACAGGGACCCTATGGCTACACCTTC. As protein: CASTLGQGPYGYTF.

V usage is TRBV12-3 or TRBV12-4 and J usage is TRBJ2-7; D could derive from TRBD1 or TRBD2 (5 bases each). The V end was cut by 3 bases, the J end by 2 bases, with 8 bases between. The CDR3 has 13 amino acids. The CDR3 DNA reads TGTGCCAGCAGTTTCACGGGGCCCTACGAGCAGTACTTC. Its protein is CASSFTGPYEQYF.

The chain joins TRBV7-2 to TRBJ1-1; tentative D call: TRBD1 (5 bases). CDR3 length: 15 amino acids. The ends were cut back, 1 base at V and 2 bases at J, with 11 bases in the middle. Germline-derived CDR1 and CDR2 are SGHTA and FQGNSA. The CDR3 nucleotides read TGTGCCAGCAGCTTAGATCCAGGGACCAACACTGAAGCTTTCTTT. Amino acids: CASSLDPGTNTEAFF. The full variable domain, with the rest looked up from reference TRBV7-2 and TRBJ1-1, is GAGVSQSPSNKVTEKGKDVELRCDPISGHTALYWYRQSLGQGLEFLIYFQGNSAPDKSGLPSDRFSAERTGGSVSTLTIQRTQQEDSAVYLCASSLDPGTNTEAFFGQGTRLTVV.

This clone was picked up one time. Other DNA sequences in the same sample also yield this CDR3. This chain links TRBV2 with TRBJ2-5, with no clear D. Looked up from germline, CDR1 is SNHLY and CDR2 is FYNNEI. The ends were cut back, 4 bases at V and 5 bases at J, with 2 bases in the middle. The CDR3 spans 10 residues. The CDR3 region is CASSVETQYF. Here the CDR3 DNA reads TGTGCCAGCAGTGTGGAGACCCAGTACTTC.

V gene TRBV5-1 combines with J gene TRBJ1-1; possible D gene TRBD1, 6 bases. CDR3 length equals 17 residues. Trimming left V 0 bases short and J 1 base short, with 16 bases between. The germline CDR1 and CDR2 sequences are SGHRS and YFSETQ. The CDR3 is CASSLVFGGAGNTEAFF. For the CDR3, the DNA is TGCGCCAGCAGCTTGGTATTTGGGGGCGCAGGGAACACTGAAGCTTTCTTT.

Concerning this clone itself: This sample includes further DNA sequences coding for the same CDR3. This chain links TRBV4-2 with TRBJ1-5, with a weak D call TRBD1 (5 bases). Trimming removed 2 bases from V and 6 bases from J, with 17 bases in between. Germline CDR1 is LGHNA and CDR2 is YNFKEQ. The CDR3 has 16 residues. CDR3 sequence: CASSQILGGAGQPQHF. Written as DNA, the CDR3 is TGTGCCAGCAGCCAAATTCTAGGTGGGGCGGGTCAGCCCCAGCATTTT.

The chain has TRBV6-4 and TRBJ1-1; 7 bases map to TRBD1. V was clipped by 6 bases and J by 0 bases; unmatched bases: 10. There are 16 residues in the CDR3. Germline V gene lookup returns CDR1 MRHNA and CDR2 SNTAGT. CDR3 DNA: TGTGCCAGCAGGAGGGGACAGTGGAAAATGAACACTGAAGCTTTCTTT. Protein: CASRRGQWKMNTEAFF.

The chain employs TRBV6-5 and TRBJ1-1, with D possibly TRBD1 on 6 matching bases. This CDR3 has 12 amino acids. Germline V lookup: CDR1 MNHEY, CDR2 SVGAGI. Trimming removed 7 bases from V and 6 bases from J, with 12 bases in between. The CDR3 here is CASKKGDAEAFF. In DNA form, the CDR3 reads TGTGCCAGCAAAAAGGGGGACGCTGAAGCTTTCTTT.